This TCR beta chain was found in a study of T cells in Graves' hyperthyroidism and ophthalmopathy. Study-level results: Ophthalmopathy onset followed model prediction by a median approximately six months.

This clonotype has ten or more counts. What it binds is not known. CDR1 is MRHNA, CDR2 SNTAGT, per germline. This CDR3 has 14 residues. Trimming removed 4 bases from V and 1 base from J, with 10 bases in between. Amplification yielded TCR beta CDR3 regions, with RNA transcripts as the source. TCR CDR3 regions were first amplified by RT-PCR with HTBI primers. TCRdb used MiXCR to reprocess the multiplex PCR reads, holding one entry per CDR3 protein. The sample includes around 520,000 distinct CDR3 sequences, less than 25% of them seen just once. Ophthalmopathy cases met thresholds of Clinical Activity Score at least 3, NOSPECS grade at least 4 and duration under 3 months. Uncontrolled infection, other autoimmune disease, pregnancy or lactation barred patients from enrollment. The source of the PBMCs was 9.5 to 10 ml of fresh peripheral blood.

The material sequenced was blood. The chain has TRBV6-4 and TRBJ1-1; D unclear. The TCR comes from a woman in her twenties or thirties with Graves' ophthalmopathy. CDR3 DNA sequence: TGTGCCAGCAGTGGGTCTTTTAGGAACACTGAAGCTTTCTTT. Amino acids: CASSGSFRNTEAFF.